This is a list of T cell receptor beta chains from one sample in a study of T cell responses to AZD1222 COVID-19 vaccine. Some clones are missing from TCRdb's copy, which holds only in-frame ones; the method was immunoSEQ multiplex PCR. The sample yields 90,000 to 110,000 clones, around 90% seen once. Sample: peripheral blood, taken on day 0 of AZD1222 vaccination. Receptors originate from an adult in good health. Both conserved end residues are part of each CDR3. The order of the fields is V gene, D gene, J gene, clone size, CDR3 protein, CDR3 DNA. A D gene is named only where the DNA matches it firmly. Rows give clone size only sometimes, using once, few, many, or a class for an expanded clone.

TRBV5-6	NA	TRBJ1-2	NA	CASSLKAAYGYTF	TGTGCCAGCAGCTTAAAGGCAGCCTATGGCTACACCTTC
TRBV7-8	NA	TRBJ1-6	NA	CASSPTPGRTTSSPLHF	TGTGCCAGCAGCCCCACGCCGGGACGGACGACTTCTTCACCCCTCCACTTT
TRBV28	NA	TRBJ1-5	NA	CASSSPTLGRGNQPQHF	TGTGCCAGCAGCTCCCCCACGCTAGGCAGGGGAAATCAGCCCCAGCATTTT
TRBV11-2	NA	TRBJ2-2	NA	CASSPQASAGELFF	TGTGCCAGCAGCCCACAAGCTAGCGCCGGGGAGCTGTTTTTT
TRBV7-9	NA	TRBJ1-1	NA	CASSLGDQVNTEAFF	TGTGCCAGCAGCTTAGGGGATCAAGTGAACACTGAAGCTTTCTTT
TRBV5-1	NA	TRBJ1-1	NA	CASSLGDITEAFF	TGCGCCAGCAGCTTGGGAGACATCACTGAAGCTTTCTTT
TRBV18	TRBD1	TRBJ1-1	NA	CASSPDRSTEAFF	TGTGCCAGCTCCCCGGACAGGTCGACTGAAGCTTTCTTT
TRBV3-1/TRBV3-2	NA	TRBJ2-2	NA	CASSQEKSVQDTGPGELFF	TGTGCCAGCAGCCAAGAAAAGTCGGTTCAGGACACGGGTCCCGGGGAGCTGTTTTTT
TRBV6-4	TRBD2	TRBJ2-3	once	CASSTSSGSPDTQYF	TGTGCCAGCAGTACGTCTAGCGGGAGTCCAGATACGCAGTATTTT
TRBV11-1	NA	TRBJ1-1	NA	CASSRSRGNTEAFF	TGTGCCAGCAGCCGATCCCGGGGGAACACTGAAGCTTTCTTT
TRBV2	TRBD1	TRBJ2-7	NA	CASSDGTAIYEQYF	TGTGCCAGCAGTGATGGGACAGCCATCTACGAGCAGTACTTC
TRBV7-9	NA	TRBJ2-5	NA	CASTPQTGETQYF	TGTGCCAGCACCCCACAGACGGGGGAGACCCAGTACTTC
TRBV16	TRBD1	TRBJ1-2	NA	CASSEDRVYGYTF	TGTGCCAGCAGCGAAGACAGGGTGTATGGCTACACCTTC
TRBV29-1	TRBD1	TRBJ1-2	NA	CSVPTGSGYTF	TGCAGCGTTCCGACAGGGAGTGGCTACACCTTC
TRBV3-1/TRBV3-2	NA	TRBJ1-2	NA	CASSQNTLNYGYTF	TGTGCCAGCAGCCAAAATACCCTTAACTATGGCTACACCTTC
TRBV11-1	TRBD1	TRBJ2-1	NA	CASSLVNRGLGNEQFF	TGTGCCAGCAGCTTAGTTAACAGGGGGCTCGGGAATGAGCAGTTCTTC
TRBV7-2	NA	TRBJ2-7	NA	CASSPQRLFYEQYF	TGTGCCAGCAGCCCCCAGAGGCTCTTCTACGAGCAGTACTTC
TRBV11-2	NA	TRBJ2-5	NA	CASSVRSLETQYF	TGTGCCAGCAGCGTGAGAAGTTTGGAGACCCAGTACTTC
TRBV7-9	NA	TRBJ1-4	NA	CASSYEVEKLFF	TGTGCCAGCAGCTACGAGGTCGAAAAACTGTTTTTT
TRBV5-1	NA	TRBJ2-5	NA	CASNGGRETQYF	TGCGCCAGCAATGGGGGGCGAGAGACCCAGTACTTC
TRBV5-1	TRBD2	TRBJ2-1	once	CASSLVSGTVYNEQFF	TGCGCCAGCAGCTTGGTAAGCGGGACTGTTTACAATGAGCAGTTCTTC
TRBV6-5	TRBD1	TRBJ2-7	once	CASSLHRGGRAYEQYF	TGTGCCAGCAGTTTACACAGGGGTGGGCGAGCTTACGAGCAGTACTTC
TRBV7-9	NA	TRBJ2-3	NA	CASSLGPRVDTQYF	TGTGCCAGCAGCTTAGGCCCCAGGGTGGATACGCAGTATTTT
TRBV5-1	TRBD1	TRBJ1-1	NA	CASSGDREGSTEAFF	TGCGCCAGCAGCGGGGACAGGGAAGGTAGCACTGAAGCTTTCTTT
TRBV7-2	NA	TRBJ1-4	NA	CASSTSPGLTNEKLFF	TGTGCCAGCAGCACTAGTCCGGGACTAACTAATGAAAAACTGTTTTTT
TRBV3-1/TRBV3-2	NA	TRBJ2-3	NA	CASSRARRADFTDTQYF	TGTGCCAGCAGCCGAGCCCGACGGGCTGATTTCACAGATACGCAGTATTTT
TRBV3-1/TRBV3-2	NA	TRBJ1-1	NA	CASSLGARDTEAFF	TGTGCCAGCAGCCTGGGGGCGAGGGACACTGAAGCTTTCTTT
TRBV11-2	NA	TRBJ1-2	NA	CASSLELGGAYGYTF	TGTGCCAGCAGCTTAGAGTTGGGAGGGGCCTATGGCTACACCTTC
TRBV10-3	NA	TRBJ2-1	NA	CAIATSSYNEQFF	TGTGCCATCGCCACTAGCTCCTACAATGAGCAGTTCTTC
TRBV12-3/TRBV12-4	NA	TRBJ2-2	NA	CASSFSGAGELFF	TGTGCCAGCAGTTTTAGTGGGGCCGGGGAGCTGTTTTTT
TRBV27	TRBD1	TRBJ1-4	once	CASSARVGRQGAFEKLFF	TGTGCCAGCAGTGCCCGAGTGGGCCGACAGGGGGCTTTTGAAAAACTGTTTTTT
TRBV6-2/TRBV6-3	NA	TRBJ2-7	once	CASSFYRTTYEQYF	TGTGCCAGCAGTTTTTACAGAACTACCTACGAGCAGTACTTC
TRBV7-2	TRBD2	TRBJ2-3	NA	CASSDSGADGDTQYF	TGTGCCAGCAGCGATAGCGGGGCCGACGGAGATACGCAGTATTTT
TRBV30	TRBD2	TRBJ2-1	NA	CAWNRLANNEQFF	TGTGCCTGGAACCGACTAGCCAACAATGAGCAGTTCTTC
TRBV28	NA	TRBJ2-7	NA	CASSFQGLGTYEQYF	TGTGCCAGCAGTTTTCAAGGACTGGGAACCTACGAGCAGTACTTC
TRBV30	NA	TRBJ2-5	NA	CAWRAVRGSVQETQYF	TGTGCCTGGAGGGCGGTGAGGGGGTCGGTACAAGAGACCCAGTACTTC
TRBV6-4	NA	TRBJ1-5	NA	CASSRGFDQPQHF	TGTGCCAGCAGTAGGGGGTTCGATCAGCCCCAGCATTTT
TRBV5-1	NA	TRBJ2-5	NA	CASRLGFGRETQYF	TGCGCCAGCAGACTCGGTTTTGGGAGAGAGACCCAGTACTTC
TRBV10-3	NA	TRBJ2-6	few	CAISVGSGANVLTF	TGTGCCATCAGTGTCGGCTCTGGGGCCAACGTCCTGACTTTC
TRBV4-2	NA	TRBJ1-5	once	CASSQGRAGGGNQPQHF	TGTGCCAGCAGCCAGGGAAGGGCCGGAGGGGGCAATCAGCCCCAGCATTTT
TRBV10-1	TRBD2	TRBJ2-1	NA	CASSESGGKQFF	TGCGCCAGCAGTGAAAGCGGGGGAAAGCAGTTCTTC
TRBV9	NA	TRBJ1-6	NA	CASSVGQGPSPLHF	TGTGCCAGCAGCGTAGGGCAGGGGCCTTCACCCCTCCACTTT
TRBV3-1/TRBV3-2	NA	TRBJ1-2	NA	CASSQEHGSNYGYTF	TGTGCCAGCAGCCAAGAACACGGATCGAACTATGGCTACACCTTC
TRBV18	NA	TRBJ2-5	NA	CASSPPTGGETQYF	TGTGCCAGCTCACCACCGACCGGGGGAGAGACCCAGTACTTC
TRBV2	NA	TRBJ2-3	NA	CASSAQLGGTDTQYF	TGTGCCAGCAGTGCCCAGCTGGGGGGCACAGATACGCAGTATTTT
TRBV11-1	TRBD1	TRBJ2-1	few	CASSPGTGIYNEQFF	TGTGCCAGCAGCCCCGGGACAGGGATCTACAATGAGCAGTTCTTC
TRBV15	NA	TRBJ1-2	NA	CATSRDKSPPNYGYTF	TGTGCCACCAGCAGAGATAAGAGCCCTCCTAACTATGGCTACACCTTC
TRBV19	TRBD1	TRBJ2-7	NA	CASRRTGEFDEQYF	TGTGCCAGTAGAAGGACAGGGGAATTTGACGAGCAGTACTTC
TRBV7-9	TRBD2	TRBJ2-3	NA	CASSLGVAGYTDTQYF	TGTGCCAGCAGCTTAGGGGTAGCGGGATATACAGATACGCAGTATTTT
TRBV5-5	NA	TRBJ2-7	NA	CASSLTSGDEQYF	TGTGCCAGCAGCCTAACGTCAGGGGACGAGCAGTACTTC
TRBV6-1	TRBD2	TRBJ2-3	NA	CASSERVAGVGDTQYF	TGTGCCAGCAGTGAAAGGGTAGCGGGAGTAGGAGATACGCAGTATTTT
TRBV3-1/TRBV3-2	TRBD1	TRBJ1-6	NA	CASSPMTGGNSPLHF	TGTGCCAGCAGCCCCATGACAGGGGGTAATTCACCCCTCCACTTT
TRBV10-2	NA	TRBJ2-3	NA	CASSAVGDASDTQYF	TGCGCCAGCAGTGCCGTGGGGGACGCATCAGATACGCAGTATTTT
TRBV28	TRBD1	TRBJ2-5	NA	CASSSTGTGIRETQYF	TGTGCCAGCAGTTCCACCGGGACAGGGATTCGAGAGACCCAGTACTTC
TRBV5-1	TRBD1	TRBJ1-2	NA	CASSLEGESGQEFYGYTF	TGCGCCAGCAGCTTGGAAGGCGAATCGGGACAGGAATTCTATGGCTACACCTTC
TRBV19	NA	TRBJ2-1	NA	CASSKRPNEQFF	TGTGCCAGTAGTAAACGGCCCAATGAGCAGTTCTTC
TRBV5-1	NA	TRBJ2-7	NA	CASSPQGAEQYF	TGCGCCAGCAGCCCCCAGGGAGCCGAGCAGTACTTC
TRBV12-3/TRBV12-4	NA	TRBJ2-3	NA	CASKETSTDTQYF	TGTGCCAGCAAGGAAACTAGCACAGATACGCAGTATTTT